Listed here is a single T cell receptor beta chain. Its cognate antigen is unknown. The data derive from a study of cytomegalovirus exposure and HLA in healthy donors. The germline gives CDR1 MNHEY, CDR2 SMNVEV (reference sequence). CDR3 size: 14 residues. Trimming cost V 6 bases and J 5 bases, with 16 bases left between them. In the PCR, 60 Vbeta and 13 Jbeta primers were used. Profiled with immunoSEQ multiplex PCR; TCRdb holds only in-frame clones, not every one. The sample carries 200,000 to 250,000 clones, around 76% recorded once. Broader study findings: CMV serostatus was the sole immune exposure data available. Rare TCR sequences predominated, though certain public TCRs were found in many donors. A missense DCLRE1C variant was associated with V- and J-gene trimming of TCR beta chains in a later analysis, and an independent cohort replicated the association. Previously analyzed data showed that most TCR beta V segments were productive at a frequency of about 87% or about 30%.

The chain is built from TRBV27 and TRBJ1-1, with D possibly TRBD1 on 6 matching bases. The sequenced sample consisted of PBMCs. The TCR comes from a man aged 18 to 29 in good health and CMV-seronegative. This CDR3 reads CASRPWGLRTEAFF. The CDR3 DNA follows: TGTGCCAGCAGGCCATGGGGGCTCAGGACTGAAGCTTTCTTT.